Listed here is a single T cell receptor (beta chain). The data were taken from a study of blood T cell repertoires in COVID-19. Study-wide background: Sources were T cells, B-cell-depleted T cells, or PBMCs; the material itself was cDNA or gDNA.

In the source study's methods: Estimated nucleated cell counts came from reference gene primer amplification. Data came from immunoSEQ multiplex PCR; TCRdb stores just in-frame clones and leaves some out. The V and J calls and clone size are taken from that table; D and trimming were inferred from the DNA. The data hold 300,000 to 350,000 clones, with over 80% observed a single time. Germline CDR1 is MNHEY and CDR2 is SVGEGT. V shed 5 bases and J 4 bases; nucleotides not matched to a gene: 9. The CDR3 extends over 16 amino acids. Sequences were obtained from peripheral blood. The receptor was isolated from a man aged 30 to 39 with COVID-19, enrolled during active disease. This chain connects TRBV6-2 or TRBV6-3 to TRBJ1-5; 9 nucleotides agree with TRBD1. The CDR3, as DNA: TGTGCCAGCAGTACTGAGATCGGGACAGGGAATCAGCCCCAGCATTTT. This encodes CASSTEIGTGNQPQHF.